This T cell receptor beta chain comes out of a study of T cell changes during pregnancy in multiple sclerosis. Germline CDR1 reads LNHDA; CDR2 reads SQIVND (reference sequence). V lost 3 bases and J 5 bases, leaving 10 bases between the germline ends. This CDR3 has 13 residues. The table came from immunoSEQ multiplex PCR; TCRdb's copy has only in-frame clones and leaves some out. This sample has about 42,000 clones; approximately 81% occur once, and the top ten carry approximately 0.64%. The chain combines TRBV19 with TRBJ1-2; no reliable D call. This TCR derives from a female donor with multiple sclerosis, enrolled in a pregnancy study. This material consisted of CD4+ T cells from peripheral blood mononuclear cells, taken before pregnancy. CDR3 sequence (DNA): TGTGCCAGTAGTATCGGGTCGTGGTATGGCTACACCTTC. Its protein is CASSIGSWYGYTF.